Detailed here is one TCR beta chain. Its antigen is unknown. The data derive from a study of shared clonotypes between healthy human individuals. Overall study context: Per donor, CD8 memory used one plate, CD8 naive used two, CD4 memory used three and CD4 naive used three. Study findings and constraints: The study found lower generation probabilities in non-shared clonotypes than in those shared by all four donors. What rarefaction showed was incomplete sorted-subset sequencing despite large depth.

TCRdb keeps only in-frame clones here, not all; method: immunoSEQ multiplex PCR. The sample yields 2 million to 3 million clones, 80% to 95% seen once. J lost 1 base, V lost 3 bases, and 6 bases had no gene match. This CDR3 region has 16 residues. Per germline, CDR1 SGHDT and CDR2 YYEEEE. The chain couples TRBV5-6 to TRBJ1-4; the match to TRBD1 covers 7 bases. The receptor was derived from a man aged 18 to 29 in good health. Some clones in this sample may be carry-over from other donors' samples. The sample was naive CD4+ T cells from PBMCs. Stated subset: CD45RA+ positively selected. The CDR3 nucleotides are TGTGCCAGCAGCTCCGACAGGGAAGTAACTAATGAAAAACTGTTTTTT. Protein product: CASSSDREVTNEKLFF.